This T cell receptor beta chain originates from a study of response to subunit inactivated influenza vaccine. Notes on the study in general: A suggestion made by the authors is that each seasonal influenza vaccination recruits few new T cells.

As concerns this clonotype: Antigen specificity is unknown.

V was clipped by 4 bases and J by 3 bases, with 16 bases between them. The CDR3 sequence is 16 residues long. MiXCR was run by TCRdb on the RT-PCR reads, yielding one entry per CDR3 protein. The sample shows about 520,000 distinct CDR3 sequences, around 25% of them seen only once. This receptor was identified in a man in his fifties or sixties who received an inactivated influenza vaccine. The sample was CD4+ T cells sorted from PBMCs, taken around 5 days after vaccination. The rearrangement uses TRBV12-3 or TRBV12-4 and TRBJ1-5; D gene unclear. Here the CDR3 reads CASSSSGAVLNQPQHF. CDR3 DNA: TGTGCCAGCAGTTCCTCCGGCGCGGTTCTCAATCAGCCCCAGCATTTT.